This paragraph covers one TCR beta chain sequence. Its matching antigen is unknown. Germline assignment: CDR1 SGHRS and CDR2 YFSETQ. CDR3 length: 18 amino acids. The junction had 6 bases not matched to a gene; V was cut back by 3 bases and J by 2 bases. Every participating donor contributed around 9.5 milliliters of peripheral blood through a draw. Every sample yielded at least 7 million isolated PBMCs. The source of the sample is a study of blood T cells in healthy people across ages. Findings and caveats of the study: TCR beta diversity, measured per million T cells, fell in a roughly linear way with age.

Next came a second PCR, run for about 7 to 12 cycles, which used a sample-barcoded 5' primer along with a J-beta primer mix. TCRdb ran MiXCR on the 5' RACE reads and lists one entry per CDR3 protein. Found here are hundreds of thousands of distinct CDR3 sequences, just over 55% of them singletons; the top ten hold 20% to 30%. This sequence originates from a middle-aged man in good health. V is TRBV5-1 and J is TRBJ2-3, with TRBD2 matching 16 bases. The material sequenced was blood. The CDR3 loop reads CASSSGLAGGRVTDTQYF. The CDR3 DNA reads TGCGCCAGCAGCTCGGGACTAGCGGGGGGGCGTGTCACAGATACGCAGTATTTT.